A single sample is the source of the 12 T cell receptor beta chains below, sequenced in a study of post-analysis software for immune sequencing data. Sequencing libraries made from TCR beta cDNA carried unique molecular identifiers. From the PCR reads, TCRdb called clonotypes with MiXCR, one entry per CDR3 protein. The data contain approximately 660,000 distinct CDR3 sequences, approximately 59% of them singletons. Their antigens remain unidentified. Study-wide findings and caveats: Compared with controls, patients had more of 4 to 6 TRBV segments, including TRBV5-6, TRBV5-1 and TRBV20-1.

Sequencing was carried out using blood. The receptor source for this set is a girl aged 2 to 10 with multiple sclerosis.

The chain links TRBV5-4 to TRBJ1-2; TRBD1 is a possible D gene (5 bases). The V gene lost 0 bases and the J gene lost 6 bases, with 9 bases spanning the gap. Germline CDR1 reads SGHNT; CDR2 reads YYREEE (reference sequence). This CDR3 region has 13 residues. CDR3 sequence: CASSLDGGDGYTF. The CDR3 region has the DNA TGTGCCAGCAGCTTGGACGGGGGGGATGGCTACACCTTC.

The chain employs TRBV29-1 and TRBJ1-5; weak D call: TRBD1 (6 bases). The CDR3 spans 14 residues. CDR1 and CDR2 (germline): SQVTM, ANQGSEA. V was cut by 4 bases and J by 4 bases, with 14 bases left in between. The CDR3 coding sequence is TGCAGCGTTGCAGGGGACAAGGGTAATCAGCCCCAGCATTTT. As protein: CSVAGDKGNQPQHF.

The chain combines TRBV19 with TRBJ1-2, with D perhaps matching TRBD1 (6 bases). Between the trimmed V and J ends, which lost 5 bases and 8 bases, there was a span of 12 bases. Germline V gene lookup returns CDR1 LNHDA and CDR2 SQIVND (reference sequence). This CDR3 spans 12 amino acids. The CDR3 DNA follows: TGTGCCAGTAGTCCGGGGGCAGGAGGCTACACCTTC. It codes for CASSPGAGGYTF.

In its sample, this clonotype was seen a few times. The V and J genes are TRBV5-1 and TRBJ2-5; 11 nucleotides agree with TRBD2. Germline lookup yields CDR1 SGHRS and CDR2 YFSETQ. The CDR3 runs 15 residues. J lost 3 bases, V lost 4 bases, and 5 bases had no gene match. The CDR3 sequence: CASSLLAGGEETQYF. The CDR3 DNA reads TGCGCCAGCAGCCTTCTAGCGGGGGGTGAAGAGACCCAGTACTTC.

This CDR3 is CSARLGGRDTEAFF. Here the CDR3 DNA reads TGCAGTGCTAGGTTGGGGGGCAGGGACACTGAAGCTTTCTTT. This chain connects TRBV20-1 to TRBJ1-1, with D maybe TRBD1 (6 bases). This CDR3 has 14 amino acids. Trimming shortened V by 3 bases and J by 3 bases, and 14 bases separated the two germline ends. Per germline, CDR1 DFQATT and CDR2 SNEGSKA (reference sequence).

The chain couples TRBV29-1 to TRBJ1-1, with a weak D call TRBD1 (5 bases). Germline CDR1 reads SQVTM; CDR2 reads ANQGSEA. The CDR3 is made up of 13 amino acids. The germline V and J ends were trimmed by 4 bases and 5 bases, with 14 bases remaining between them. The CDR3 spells CSVAWAGLTEAFF. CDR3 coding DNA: TGCAGCGTTGCCTGGGCAGGGTTGACTGAAGCTTTCTTT. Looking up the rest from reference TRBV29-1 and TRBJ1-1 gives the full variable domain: SAVISQKPSRDICQRGTSLTIQCQVDSQVTMMFWYRQQPGQSLTLIATANQGSEATYESGFVIDKFPISRPNLTFSTLTVSNMSPEDSSIYLCSVAWAGLTEAFFGQGTRLTVV.

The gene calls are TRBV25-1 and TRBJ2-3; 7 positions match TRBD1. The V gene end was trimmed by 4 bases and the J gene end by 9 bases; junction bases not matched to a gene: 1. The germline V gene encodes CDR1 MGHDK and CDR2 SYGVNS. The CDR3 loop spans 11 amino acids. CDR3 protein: CASSVDRTQYF. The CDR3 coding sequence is TGTGCCAGCAGTGTGGACAGGACGCAGTATTTT.

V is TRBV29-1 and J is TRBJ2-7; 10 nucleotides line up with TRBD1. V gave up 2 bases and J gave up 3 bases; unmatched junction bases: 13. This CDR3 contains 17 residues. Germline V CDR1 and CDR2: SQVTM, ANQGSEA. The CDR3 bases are TGCAGCGTTGAACAAAAAACCGGGACAGGGGCTATCTACGAGCAGTACTTC. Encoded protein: CSVEQKTGTGAIYEQYF.

Here the CDR3 reads CASSYLRGRDNEQFF. DNA of the CDR3: TGTGCCAGCAGTTACCTCAGGGGCAGGGACAATGAGCAGTTCTTC. The chain employs TRBV6-5 and TRBJ2-1; D may be TRBD1 (6 bases). CDR1 is MNHEY and CDR2 is SVGAGI in the germline V gene. This CDR3 is 15 amino acids long. The V end was cut by 2 bases, the J end by 5 bases, with 13 bases between.

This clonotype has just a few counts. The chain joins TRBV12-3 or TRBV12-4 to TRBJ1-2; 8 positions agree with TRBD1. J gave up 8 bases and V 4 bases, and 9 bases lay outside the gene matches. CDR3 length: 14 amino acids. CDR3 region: CASSSSDRVVGYTF. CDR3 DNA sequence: TGTGCCAGCAGTTCCTCGGACAGGGTAGTGGGCTACACCTTC.

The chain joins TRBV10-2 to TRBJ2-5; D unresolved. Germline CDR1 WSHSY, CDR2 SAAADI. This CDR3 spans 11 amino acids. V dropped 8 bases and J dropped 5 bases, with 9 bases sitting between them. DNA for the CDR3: TGCGCCAGCCTAATGGCGGAGACCCAGTACTTC. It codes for CASLMAETQYF.

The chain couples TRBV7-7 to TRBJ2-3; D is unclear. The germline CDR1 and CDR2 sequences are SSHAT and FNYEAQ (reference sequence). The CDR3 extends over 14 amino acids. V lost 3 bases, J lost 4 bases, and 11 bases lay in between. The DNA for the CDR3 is TGTGCCAGCAGCTTGACGGGCAGCGCAGATACGCAGTATTTT. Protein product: CASSLTGSADTQYF.